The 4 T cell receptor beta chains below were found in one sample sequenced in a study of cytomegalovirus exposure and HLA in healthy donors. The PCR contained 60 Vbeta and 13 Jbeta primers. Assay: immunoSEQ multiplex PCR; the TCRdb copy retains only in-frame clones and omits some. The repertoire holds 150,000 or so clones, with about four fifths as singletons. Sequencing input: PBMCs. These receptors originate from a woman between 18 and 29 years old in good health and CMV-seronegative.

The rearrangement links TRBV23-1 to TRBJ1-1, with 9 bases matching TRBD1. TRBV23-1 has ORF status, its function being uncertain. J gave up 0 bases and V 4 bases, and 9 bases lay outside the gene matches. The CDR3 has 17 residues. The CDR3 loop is CASSLWDRAPVNTEAFF. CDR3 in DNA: TGCGCCAGCAGTCTATGGGACAGGGCCCCAGTGAACACTGAAGCTTTCTTT.

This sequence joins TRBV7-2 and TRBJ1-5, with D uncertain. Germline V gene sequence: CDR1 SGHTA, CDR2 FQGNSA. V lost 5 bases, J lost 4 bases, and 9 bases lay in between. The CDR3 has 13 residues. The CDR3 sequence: CASSDSHNQPQHF. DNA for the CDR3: TGTGCCAGCAGCGACTCCCATAATCAGCCCCAGCATTTT.

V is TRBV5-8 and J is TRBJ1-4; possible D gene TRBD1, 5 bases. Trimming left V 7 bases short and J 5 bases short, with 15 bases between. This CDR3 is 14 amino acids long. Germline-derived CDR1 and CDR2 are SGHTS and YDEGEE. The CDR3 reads CASQMGGRNEKLFF. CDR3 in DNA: TGTGCCAGCCAAATGGGGGGTCGAAATGAAAAACTGTTTTTT.

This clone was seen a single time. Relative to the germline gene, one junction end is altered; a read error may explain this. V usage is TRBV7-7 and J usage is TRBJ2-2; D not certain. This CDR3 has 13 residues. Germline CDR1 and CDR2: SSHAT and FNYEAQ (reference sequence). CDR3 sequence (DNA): TGTGCTAGCAGCTTAGAGAGTTCCGGGGAGCTGTTTTTT. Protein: CASSLESSGELFF.